This T cell receptor beta chain was recovered during a study of CD8 T cells in ankylosing spondylitis (dated 2017 in TCRdb). Study-level background: T cell receptor beta repertoires were profiled in healthy donors and ankylosing spondylitis patients so that disease-linked TCR variants could be found. Peripheral blood samples were taken, and synovial fluid was additionally collected from ankylosing spondylitis patients. The full study cohort comprised 25 or so ankylosing spondylitis patients and approximately 100 healthy donors.

This clonotype was seen a few times. It lacks a known antigen. Base qualities are missing; no much larger clone stands one base away. Reads for this sample came from an Illumina HiSeq 2500. TCR beta libraries were prepared by quantitative 5'-RACE with molecular barcodes. The original pipeline was this. A new computational method, built on a probabilistic model of VDJ rearrangement, was used to identify disease-linked TCR variants. Clones were called with MiXCR by TCRdb after fastp trimmed the public reads at Q25, and only in-frame beta chains were retained. Merged by CDR3 protein, the rows form single entries marked with the most common genes and DNA. These V and J calls derive from TCRdb rather than the authors' analysis. This sample comprises 250,000 to 300,000 distinct CDR3 sequences, under 20% of them detected only once. Of the sample, about a third falls within the top ten clones. Germline trimming amounts to 1 base on V and 1 base on J, with 1 as the count of junction bases outside the gene matches. Including cysteine and phenylalanine, the CDR3 has 17 amino acids. Only the CDR3 DNA stays, 51 bases, in frame from base 1. CDR1 LGHDT and CDR2 YNNKEL are derived from the germline V gene (reference sequence).

Results the study describes overall, beyond this receptor: According to the report, matched synovial fluid samples from ankylosing spondylitis patients were significantly enriched for the disease-linked clones. Some TCR beta motif variants had previously been reported in synovial fluid and blood of reactive arthritis patients, which suggested common disease-initiation mechanisms. A CD8+ phenotype was shown by the disease-linked clones, which were found at relatively low frequencies in peripheral blood. A TCR beta motif of eight highly homologous amino acid variants appeared characteristic of blood from ankylosing spondylitis patients.

The V and J genes are TRBV3-1 and TRBJ2-7, and 16 junction bases match TRBD2. This clonotype originated in a male donor with ankylosing spondylitis or in good health (not recorded which). The sequenced sample consisted of blood, either unsorted or a sorted T cell fraction (not recorded which). The DNA sequence follows: TGTGCCAGCAGCCAAGCGGGACTAGCGGGAGGGTCCTACGAGCAGTACTTC. This gives the protein CASSQAGLAGGSYEQYF.